The clone carrying this T cell receptor beta chain came up a few times. What it binds is unknown. This record belongs to a study of shared clonotypes between healthy human individuals. Deletions cut 3 bases from V and 0 bases from J, with 12 bases between. The CDR3 has 15 residues. Germline V CDR1 and CDR2: SGDLS, YYNGEE. Sorted-subset replicate PCRs used 200 ng DNA, approximately 30,000 T cell genomes. Assay used: immunoSEQ multiplex PCR; TCRdb lists only in-frame clones, some missing. The table lists 2 million to 2.5 million clones, more than 85% of them singletons. Study findings and constraints: Exclusively blood specimens were collected; tissue repertoires likely differ. Clonotypes shared by all four donors outscored non-shared clonotypes in generation probability. Though the depth was large, rarefaction showed that sorted-subset sequencing was incomplete.

Sequences were obtained from naive CD4+ T cells from PBMCs. As for subset: CD45RA+ positively selected. The TCR sequence derives from a young man in good health. Some clones in this sample may be carry-over from other donors' samples. The chain combines TRBV9 with TRBJ1-1; weak D call: TRBD1 (5 bases). As DNA, the CDR3 is TGTGCCAGCAGCGGAACCGGGACGGTGAACACTGAAGCTTTCTTT. This translates into CASSGTGTVNTEAFF.